A selection of T cell receptor beta chains follows, all from one sample in a study of sequential checkpoint blockade in melanoma. Sequencing was performed with immunoSEQ multiplex PCR; in TCRdb, only in-frame clones are kept and a portion is missing. The table lists approximately 9,000 clones, 73% of them singletons. This specimen was CD8+ T cells sorted from blood (inferred from file names), taken from a patient given nivolumab and ipilimumab in sequence. Source of these receptors: a human donor with melanoma. CDR3s include the opening cysteine and the closing phenylalanine or tryptophan. D genes are given only for firm matches. Expanded clones are given a class, and other clones once, few, many or no size at all.

D gene: -; clone size: -; V gene: TRBV25-1; J gene: TRBJ2-3; CDR3 DNA: TGTGCCAGCAAACAGGGCCCAGATACGCAGTATTTT; CDR3 protein: CASKQGPDTQYF
D gene: -; clone size: -; V gene: TRBV7-9; J gene: TRBJ1-3; CDR3 DNA: TGTGCCAGCAGTTCTATAACCGAGGACAGCTCTGGAAACACCATATATTTT; CDR3 protein: CASSSITEDSSGNTIYF
D gene: -; clone size: -; V gene: TRBV27; J gene: TRBJ1-1; CDR3 DNA: TGTGCCAGCAGTTTACAGGAGGGGAACACTGAAGCTTTCTTT; CDR3 protein: CASSLQEGNTEAFF
D gene: -; clone size: -; V gene: TRBV28; J gene: TRBJ2-7; CDR3 DNA: TGTGCCAGCAGGGCCGGGGTAAGGCCTGACTACGAGCAGTACTTC; CDR3 protein: CASRAGVRPDYEQYF
D gene: TRBD2; clone size: -; V gene: TRBV4-2; J gene: TRBJ2-1; CDR3 DNA: TGTGCCAGCAGCTCCCAGACTAGCGGGGACTACAATGAGCAGTTCTTC; CDR3 protein: CASSSQTSGDYNEQFF
D gene: -; clone size: -; V gene: TRBV29-1; J gene: TRBJ1-2; CDR3 DNA: TGCAGCGTTGAAGTAGGGGGGGCGGAAGGCTACACCTTC; CDR3 protein: CSVEVGGAEGYTF
D gene: TRBD2; clone size: once; V gene: TRBV16; J gene: TRBJ2-1; CDR3 DNA: TGTGCCAGCAGCCTAGGGACTAGCGGGGAGCAGTTCTTC; CDR3 protein: CASSLGTSGEQFF
D gene: TRBD1; clone size: -; V gene: TRBV6-6; J gene: TRBJ2-7; CDR3 DNA: TGTGCCAGCAGTTTCGCAGGGGGCACGTACGAGCAGTACTTC; CDR3 protein: CASSFAGGTYEQYF
D gene: TRBD1; clone size: -; V gene: TRBV19; J gene: TRBJ1-4; CDR3 DNA: TGTGCCACCCCTGATGGGACAGGGTATGGACTGTTTTTT; CDR3 protein: CATPDGTGYGLFF
D gene: -; clone size: once; V gene: TRBV7-8; J gene: TRBJ2-1; CDR3 DNA: TGTGCCAGCAGCTCCTGGGACTCGGGGGATGAGCAGTTCTTC; CDR3 protein: CASSSWDSGDEQFF
D gene: -; clone size: -; V gene: TRBV5-4; J gene: TRBJ2-7; CDR3 DNA: TGTGCCAGCAGCTTCGGACAGTACGAGCAGTACTTC; CDR3 protein: CASSFGQYEQYF
D gene: TRBD1; clone size: once; V gene: TRBV6-5; J gene: TRBJ2-3; CDR3 DNA: TGTGCCAGCAGTTACTCGTCAGGGGGCTACGCAGATACGCAGTATTTT; CDR3 protein: CASSYSSGGYADTQYF
D gene: TRBD2; clone size: -; V gene: TRBV11-1; J gene: TRBJ2-7; CDR3 DNA: TGTGCCAGCAGCAACGGGAGGCAGTCCTACGAGCAGTACTTC; CDR3 protein: CASSNGRQSYEQYF
D gene: TRBD2; clone size: -; V gene: TRBV6-4; J gene: TRBJ2-1; CDR3 DNA: TGTGCCAGCAGCCCACTAGCGGGAGGGGCCGGTGAGCAGTTCTTC; CDR3 protein: CASSPLAGGAGEQFF
D gene: -; clone size: -; V gene: TRBV27; J gene: TRBJ1-5; CDR3 DNA: TGTGCCAGCAGCCCAGACAGGATTAATCAGCCCCAGCATTTT; CDR3 protein: CASSPDRINQPQHF
D gene: -; clone size: -; V gene: TRBV6-1; J gene: TRBJ1-2; CDR3 DNA: TGTGCCAGCAGTCCACAGGAGAACTATGGCTACACCTTC; CDR3 protein: CASSPQENYGYTF
D gene: -; clone size: -; V gene: TRBV2; J gene: TRBJ1-4; CDR3 DNA: TGTGCCAGCAGTGAATGGCAGGGCACTAATGAAAAACTGTTTTTT; CDR3 protein: CASSEWQGTNEKLFF
D gene: -; clone size: -; V gene: TRBV30; J gene: TRBJ1-1; CDR3 DNA: TGTGCCTGGAGTACATCAGGAGCTTTCTTT; CDR3 protein: CAWSTSGAFF
D gene: -; clone size: -; V gene: TRBV6-4; J gene: TRBJ1-5; CDR3 DNA: TGTGCCAGCAGTGTTAAGAGACAGCCCCAGCATTTT; CDR3 protein: CASSVKRQPQHF
D gene: -; clone size: -; V gene: TRBV25-1; J gene: TRBJ2-1; CDR3 DNA: TGTGCCAGCAGTGCGGGGGTCCATGAGCAGTTCTTC; CDR3 protein: CASSAGVHEQFF
D gene: -; clone size: -; V gene: TRBV4-2; J gene: TRBJ2-1; CDR3 DNA: TGTGCCAGCAGCCAAGATCTGTACAATGAGCAGTTCTTC; CDR3 protein: CASSQDLYNEQFF
D gene: TRBD2; clone size: -; V gene: TRBV6-1; J gene: TRBJ2-4; CDR3 DNA: TGTGCCAGCAGTGAGCAGCCAGCGGGGGGAAACATTCAGTACTTC; CDR3 protein: CASSEQPAGGNIQYF
D gene: TRBD1; clone size: -; V gene: TRBV27; J gene: TRBJ2-5; CDR3 DNA: TGTGCCAGCAGTCCCCGGGACAGGGGAGTAGAGACCCAGTACTTC; CDR3 protein: CASSPRDRGVETQYF
D gene: -; clone size: -; V gene: TRBV6-1; J gene: TRBJ1-1; CDR3 DNA: TGTGCCAGCAGTGAGCAAAGTTCGGGAGGCACTGAAGCTTTCTTT; CDR3 protein: CASSEQSSGGTEAFF
D gene: -; clone size: few; V gene: TRBV27; J gene: TRBJ1-1; CDR3 DNA: TGTGCCAGCAGTCCCGGGATCGGGAACACTGAAGCTTTCTTT; CDR3 protein: CASSPGIGNTEAFF
D gene: -; clone size: -; V gene: TRBV27; J gene: TRBJ1-2; CDR3 DNA: TGTGCCAGCAGTTTGGGGCCAATGGGTGGCTACACCTTC; CDR3 protein: CASSLGPMGGYTF
D gene: -; clone size: few; V gene: TRBV6-1; J gene: TRBJ2-2; CDR3 DNA: TGTGCCAGCAGTGAAGGACTAGATAACACCGGGGAGCTGTTTTTT; CDR3 protein: CASSEGLDNTGELFF
D gene: -; clone size: -; V gene: TRBV5-1; J gene: TRBJ2-1; CDR3 DNA: TGCGCCAGCAGCTGGACTGGGCCCGAGCAGTTCTTC; CDR3 protein: CASSWTGPEQFF
D gene: TRBD1; clone size: -; V gene: TRBV19; J gene: TRBJ2-2; CDR3 DNA: TGTGCCAGTAGTCCTTGGGACAGGGAGGCCGGGGAGCTGTTTTTT; CDR3 protein: CASSPWDREAGELFF
D gene: -; clone size: -; V gene: TRBV7-8; J gene: TRBJ2-3; CDR3 DNA: TGTGCCAGCAGCTCCCTTACAGATACGCAGTATTTT; CDR3 protein: CASSSLTDTQYF
D gene: TRBD2; clone size: -; V gene: TRBV9; J gene: TRBJ2-1; CDR3 DNA: TGTGCCAGCAGCTCCGGGACTAGCGGGAGTAGTGAGCAGTTCTTC; CDR3 protein: CASSSGTSGSSEQFF
D gene: TRBD2; clone size: -; V gene: TRBV6-4; J gene: TRBJ2-3; CDR3 DNA: TGTGCCAGCAGTGAGCGGGGGGAAAGCACAGATACGCAGTATTTT; CDR3 protein: CASSERGESTDTQYF
D gene: -; clone size: -; V gene: TRBV4-1; J gene: TRBJ1-2; CDR3 DNA: TGCGCCAGCAGCCAAGAGCCCCTCGGAGGGATCGACTATGGCTACACCTTC; CDR3 protein: CASSQEPLGGIDYGYTF
D gene: -; clone size: -; V gene: TRBV4-1; J gene: TRBJ1-4; CDR3 DNA: TGCGCCAGCAGCCCTAGTCGGGGGAGTAATGAAAAACTGTTTTTT; CDR3 protein: CASSPSRGSNEKLFF
D gene: -; clone size: -; V gene: TRBV4-1; J gene: TRBJ1-1; CDR3 DNA: TGCGCCAGCAGCCGACCGACCGGGTTCGGTGAAGCTTTCTTT; CDR3 protein: CASSRPTGFGEAFF
D gene: TRBD1; clone size: -; V gene: TRBV15; J gene: TRBJ2-3; CDR3 DNA: TGTGCCACCAGCAGGGGGACAGAAGACACAGATACGCAGTATTTT; CDR3 protein: CATSRGTEDTDTQYF
D gene: -; clone size: -; V gene: TRBV7-6; J gene: TRBJ2-7; CDR3 DNA: TGTGCCAGCAGCTTAGGGGGCGCAAACGAGCAGTACTTC; CDR3 protein: CASSLGGANEQYF
D gene: -; clone size: -; V gene: TRBV5-8; J gene: TRBJ1-2; CDR3 DNA: TGTGCCAGCAGCCGCGACGGGGATGGTGGCTACACCTTC; CDR3 protein: CASSRDGDGGYTF
D gene: -; clone size: -; V gene: TRBV27; J gene: TRBJ1-6; CDR3 DNA: TGTGCCAGCAGTTTACCGCCTTCCTATAATTCCCCCCTCCACTTT; CDR3 protein: CASSLPPSYNSPLHF
D gene: TRBD2; clone size: -; V gene: TRBV7-2; J gene: TRBJ2-7; CDR3 DNA: TGTGCCAGCAGCTTAGAGTCCCTAGCGGGGGCTCCCTACGAGCAGTACTTC; CDR3 protein: CASSLESLAGAPYEQYF
D gene: -; clone size: -; V gene: TRBV6-4; J gene: TRBJ2-1; CDR3 DNA: TGTGCCAGCAGTGACTCCGGTACCTCCTACAATGAGCAGTTCTTC; CDR3 protein: CASSDSGTSYNEQFF
D gene: -; clone size: -; V gene: TRBV4-1; J gene: TRBJ1-5; CDR3 DNA: TGCGCCAGCAGCCAAGACATCAGGCAGCCCCAGCATTTT; CDR3 protein: CASSQDIRQPQHF
D gene: -; clone size: -; V gene: TRBV5-5; J gene: TRBJ1-2; CDR3 DNA: TGTGCCAGCAGCTTGGAGTGGGGGCTCCGGCCGAACTATGGCTACACCTTC; CDR3 protein: CASSLEWGLRPNYGYTF
D gene: -; clone size: -; V gene: TRBV14; J gene: TRBJ2-7; CDR3 DNA: TGTGCCAGCAGCCTCGCGGGATTGCGGCGCGAGCAGTACTTC; CDR3 protein: CASSLAGLRREQYF
D gene: -; clone size: -; V gene: TRBV5-6; J gene: TRBJ2-1; CDR3 DNA: TGTGCCAGCAGCTTGGGGCTAGTGAGCTCCTACAATGAGCAGTTCTTC; CDR3 protein: CASSLGLVSSYNEQFF
D gene: -; clone size: -; V gene: TRBV6-5; J gene: TRBJ1-2; CDR3 DNA: TGTGCCAGCAGTTACTCACAGGGTTACTATGGCTACACCTTC; CDR3 protein: CASSYSQGYYGYTF
D gene: -; clone size: few; V gene: TRBV6-4; J gene: TRBJ2-2; CDR3 DNA: TGTGCCAGCAGTGACTCGGCAGGATCGACCGGGGAGCTGTTTTTT; CDR3 protein: CASSDSAGSTGELFF
D gene: -; clone size: once; V gene: TRBV18; J gene: TRBJ2-7; CDR3 DNA: TGTGCCAGCTCACCACCTCGGGGGACCCCCTACGAGCAGTACTTC; CDR3 protein: CASSPPRGTPYEQYF
D gene: -; clone size: few; V gene: TRBV7-9; J gene: TRBJ2-4; CDR3 DNA: TGTGCCAGCAGCCTACCTGGACTAGCCAAAAACATTCAGTACTTC; CDR3 protein: CASSLPGLAKNIQYF
D gene: -; clone size: -; V gene: TRBV6-1; J gene: TRBJ1-2; CDR3 DNA: TGTGCCAGCAGTGAAGGGGGGACATCCTATGGCTACACCTTC; CDR3 protein: CASSEGGTSYGYTF
D gene: -; clone size: -; V gene: TRBV10-1; J gene: TRBJ1-5; CDR3 DNA: TGCGCCAGCAGTTACCCCTGCCTCCAGGATAGCAATCAGCCCCAGCATTTT; CDR3 protein: CASSYPCLQDSNQPQHF
D gene: TRBD2; clone size: -; V gene: TRBV6-4; J gene: TRBJ2-1; CDR3 DNA: TGTGCCAGCAGCTCACTAGCGGGAGCGAATGAGCAGTTCTTC; CDR3 protein: CASSSLAGANEQFF
D gene: TRBD1; clone size: -; V gene: TRBV6-4; J gene: TRBJ2-1; CDR3 DNA: TGTGCCAGCAGCCGGGACAGGGATGCGGATGAGCAGTTCTTC; CDR3 protein: CASSRDRDADEQFF
D gene: -; clone size: -; V gene: TRBV30; J gene: TRBJ1-5; CDR3 DNA: TGTGCCTGGAGTTGGGACACAAATCAGCCCCAGCATTTT; CDR3 protein: CAWSWDTNQPQHF
D gene: -; clone size: few; V gene: TRBV6-4; J gene: TRBJ2-1; CDR3 DNA: TGTGCCAGCAGTGATACAGGGTACAATGAGCAGTTCTTC; CDR3 protein: CASSDTGYNEQFF
D gene: -; clone size: -; V gene: TRBV6-5; J gene: TRBJ2-2; CDR3 DNA: TGTGCCAGCAGTTACGACGACAGGAACACCGGGGAGCTGTTTTTT; CDR3 protein: CASSYDDRNTGELFF
D gene: TRBD1; clone size: few; V gene: TRBV6-5; J gene: TRBJ2-7; CDR3 DNA: TGTGCCAGCAGTCCGACAGGGGACGAGCAGTACTTC; CDR3 protein: CASSPTGDEQYF